The present TCR beta chain was sequenced within a study of blood T cells in healthy people across ages. Study summary: Per two T cells, template switching captured roughly one barcoded beta molecule.

This CDR3 contains 15 residues. The V and J ends lost 0 bases and 9 bases respectively, with 15 bases between them. Germline V gives CDR1 LGHDT, CDR2 YNNKEL (reference sequence). Worth noting for this clonotype: The antigen remains unidentified.

Study findings and constraints: With age, beta diversity per million T cells declined roughly linearly, significantly by 35 to 40. A strong correlation was found between TCR beta diversity and the percentage of naive T cells.

Combining a sample-barcoded 5' primer with a J-beta primer mix, a second PCR ran for about 6 to 11 cycles. Each cDNA molecule was tagged by a template-switch adaptor with 12 random nucleotides. TCRdb reprocessed the 5' RACE reads with MiXCR, giving one entry per CDR3 protein. There are 950,000 to 1,200,000 distinct CDR3 sequences in the sample; about two fifths occur only once, and less than 15% lies in the top ten. The clonotype was recovered from a young man in good health. The sequencing input was blood. The rearrangement links TRBV3-1 to TRBJ2-1, with D unclear. CDR3 region: CASSQDLVVAREQFF. The CDR3 coding sequence is TGTGCCAGCAGCCAAGATCTAGTGGTGGCACGTGAGCAGTTCTTC.